This TCR beta chain was sequenced in a study of identical twins (dated by TCRdb to the mid-2010s). Regarding the complete study: To test whether fetal clonotypes persist, this study deep-sequenced TCR alpha and beta repertoires from monozygotic twins, from unrelated adults of various ages, and from cord blood. To rule out contamination, replicate twin experiments were performed at different times with different library preparation protocols.

The trim is 0 bases for V and 13 bases for J, with a gap of 10 bases between the germline ends. The CDR3 holds 12 amino acids from the cysteine to the phenylalanine. Solely the CDR3 DNA is kept, with 36 bases framed from the first base. Sequences DFQATT (CDR1) and SNEGSKA (CDR2) are obtained from the germline V gene (reference sequence). Library creation used 5' RACE. Sequencing instrument: Illumina HiSeq 2000. A universal primer binding site was added through template switching, and the final cDNA carried a unique molecular identifier so that TCR cDNA molecules could be counted accurately. Specific primers in the conserved constant-segment region were used to synthesize first-strand cDNA for TCR alpha and beta chains. To control for contamination, every cDNA library carried two barcodes: a SMART-Mk sample barcode plus Illumina barcodes. TruSeq adapter sequences and Illumina sample barcodes were added in two successive PCR steps. Sequencing of the TCR alpha and beta cDNA libraries was done on the Illumina HiSeq platform using custom primers. The study's own analysis went as follows. Raw reads were processed with MiGEC to extract unique molecular identifiers, and MiXCR was used to determine CDR3 positions. For each individual, recombination models were inferred using an EM algorithm with the repgenHMM and IGoR tools. Shared clonotypes were analyzed with the tcR package in R, and sharing was normalized by the product of cloneset sizes. To study raw recombination without the effects of thymic and clonal selection, out-of-frame nonproductive sequences were analyzed. TCRdb ran its own pipeline on the public reads, namely fastp trimming at Q25 and MiXCR clone calling, and kept in-frame beta chains. All rows with the same CDR3 protein become a single entry with the most common DNA and genes. TCRdb, rather than the study authors, made the V and J calls. In this sample the table shows 600,000 to 850,000 distinct CDR3 sequences, 18% of which occur a single time. Around 13% of the sample is held by the ten biggest clonotypes.

Study-wide findings and limitations: Excess twin sharing in beta out-of-frame sequences was weaker because fewer shared sequences lowered the signal-to-noise ratio. Fewer insertions were carried by abundant cord blood beta clonotypes; a weaker similar trend was observed in young adult naive repertoires, while no such trend was observed in memory repertoires. Conclusions relied on cross-sectional statistical analysis, since the same donors could not be followed over many years. Recombination models systematically underestimated out-of-frame TCR alpha sharing in monozygotic twins but agreed with sharing between unrelated individuals. Out-of-frame TCR alpha sequences shared between twins showed an excess of low generation-probability sequences compared with coincidental sharing between unrelated individuals. Zero-insertion analyses could be partly confounded by invariant T cells such as MAIT and iNKT, although diverse VJ usage argued against such confounding for most clonotypes.

This clonotype was detected only a few times. Its antigen is unknown. Base-call qualities are not available, and no considerably larger clone is one nucleotide away. All donors were healthy Caucasians. Three pairs of female monozygotic twins, all aged roughly 18 to 29 years, made up the twin cohort. Peripheral blood mononuclear cells were the source from which RNA for the TCR libraries was isolated. The data also belong to a second study, concerning T cells expressing NK-cell markers. As described in the second report: Eight or nine donors provided sorted CD3+CD56+NKG2C+, CD3+CD56+NKG2C- and CD3+CD56-NKG2C+ T-cell subsets, whose TCR beta-chain repertoires were profiled. Seven of the eight sequenced donors were HCMV-seropositive and one was HCMV-seronegative. In several experiments an anti-gammadeltaTCR antibody was added to restrict sorting to alphabetaTCR-expressing T cells. For roughly 6 donors, the dominant CD3+CD56+NKG2C+ clonotypes were among the top 10 CD8+ clonotypes and accounted for about 1.0-7.0% of CD8+ T cells. Those dominant clonotypes were again the most abundant among CD3+CD56-NKG2C+ cells in a handful of donors, at about 28.3-65%. It remained unclear whether the expanded NKG2C-expressing T cell clones were specific for HCMV antigens. Randomly selected healthy volunteers, three men and five women, were used as the eight sequenced donors. To determine HCMV serostatus, a commercial ELISA kit was used to detect HCMV-specific IgG in serum. For five to seven donors, unsorted PBMC were also used to sequence bulk peripheral blood T-cell repertoires. Reads were demultiplexed and grouped by UMI with MIGEC, and clonotypes were assembled and quantified with MiTCR. To exclude erroneous sequences, only TCR cDNA sequences supported by at least two reads were retained. Downstream repertoire analysis used the tcR package, and clonotypes were matched across fractions by CDR3 nucleotide sequence plus V segment. VDJmatch was used to annotate antigen specificity against VDJdb, with one amino acid substitution in CDR3 permitted.

Material for sequencing was PBMCs. This receptor was taken from a woman in her late teens or twenties in good health. This receptor chain uses TRBV20-1 and TRBJ1-6; the D gene cannot be named for sure. The bases read TGCAGTGCTAGAGATCCCATCGCGCCCCTCCACTTT. The resulting protein is CSARDPIAPLHF.